The 16 T cell receptor beta chains reported below all come from one sample, sequenced in a study of blood T cells in healthy people across ages. The authors ran a second PCR of about 6 to 11 cycles using a sample-barcoded 5' primer and a J-beta primer mix. TCRdb fed the 5' RACE reads into MiXCR, producing one record per CDR3 protein. There are roughly 860,000 distinct CDR3 sequences in the sample; less than 80% occur only once, and roughly 26% lies in the top ten. Sequenced input: blood. The origin of the receptors is a man aged 25 to 40 in good health.

This rearrangement joins TRBV29-1 to TRBJ2-2, with TRBD1 identical over 7 bases. Germline trimming cut 6 bases from V and 3 bases from J; bases unmatched to any gene: 7. This CDR3 region has 14 residues. From germline, CDR1 is SQVTM and CDR2 ANQGSEA. As DNA, the CDR3 is TGCAGCGTCTGGACAGGATTGTACACCGGGGAGCTGTTTTTT. It specifies CSVWTGLYTGELFF.

The chain joins TRBV6-5 to TRBJ2-5; D assignment may be TRBD1 or TRBD2 (5 bases each). The CDR3 length is 14 residues. V was clipped by 5 bases and J by 3 bases, with 13 bases between them. From germline, CDR1 is MNHEY and CDR2 SVGAGI. The CDR3 nucleotides read TGTGCCAGCAGTGACGGGGCAGCGAAAGAGACCCAGTACTTC. This translates into CASSDGAAKETQYF.

The chain is built from TRBV9 and TRBJ2-7; 12 bases agree with TRBD2. The J call could be wrong; TRBJ2-5 is a better fit for the DNA end. The CDR3 is 18 residues long. The germline gives CDR1 SGDLS, CDR2 YYNGEE. For the CDR3, the DNA is TGTGCCAGCAGCTTACAAAAAGGGCCTAGCGGGGGGGAAGAGACCCAGTACTTC. The encoded protein is CASSLQKGPSGGEETQYF.

This sequence joins TRBV6-4 and TRBJ2-1; TRBD1 agrees at 9 bases. J gave up 6 bases and V 11 bases, and 8 bases lay outside the gene matches. This CDR3 region has 13 residues. Germline V gives CDR1 MRHNA, CDR2 SNTAGT. The CDR3 DNA reads as TGTGCCTCCGGGACAGGGAATATCAATGAGCAGTTCTTC. It is translated as CASGTGNINEQFF.

The chain has TRBV10-3 and TRBJ1-5; D is ambiguous. The CDR3 spans 17 residues. V lost 3 bases and J lost 3, with 18 bases in between. CDR1 and CDR2 from the germline V gene are ENHRY and SYGVKD. CDR3 coding DNA: TGTGCCATCAGTGACCCCCGAAATGGTGGTCCCAATCAGCCCCAGCATTTT. Encoded protein: CAISDPRNGGPNQPQHF.

V gene TRBV4-3 combines with J gene TRBJ2-2; maybe TRBD2 (5 bases). CDR1 and CDR2 (germline): LGHNA, YSLEER. Trimming removed 1 base from V and 6 bases from J, with 9 bases in between. The CDR3 has 14 amino acids. CDR3 DNA sequence: TGCGCCAGCAGCCAAGTCGGCGGGCCCGGGGAGCTGTTTTTT. Its translation is CASSQVGGPGELFF.

The J gene is TRBJ2-4, the V gene TRBV7-9; D is possibly TRBD2 (6 bases). The germline gives CDR1 SEHNR, CDR2 FQNEAQ (reference sequence). The CDR3 spans 13 residues. Trimming shortened V by 5 bases and J by 5 bases, and 10 bases separated the two germline ends. The CDR3 region is CASSRGTQNIQYF. Here the CDR3 DNA reads TGTGCCAGCAGCCGCGGGACTCAAAACATTCAGTACTTC. Full variable domain (rest looked up from reference TRBV7-9 and TRBJ2-4): DTGVSQNPRHKITKRGQNVTFRCDPISEHNRLYWYRQTLGQGPEFLTYFQNEAQLEKSRLLSDRFSAERPKGSFSTLEIQRTEQGDSAMYLCASSRGTQNIQYFGAGTRLSVL.

This clonotype has just a few counts. This chain uses TRBV7-8 with TRBJ2-3, with 9 bases that match TRBD2. The V segment lost 2 bases and the J segment 3 bases; nucleotides outside the gene matches: 6. Germline V gene data show CDR1 as SGHVS and CDR2 as FQNEAQ. CDR3 size: 16 residues. For the CDR3, the DNA is TGTGCCAGCAGCTTAATGAGTAGCGGGGGAACAGATACGCAGTATTTT. It encodes CASSLMSSGGTDTQYF.

The CDR3 loop reads CASSSEATQYF. CDR3 DNA: TGCGCCAGCAGCTCGGAAGCTACGCAGTATTTT. V usage is TRBV5-1 and J usage is TRBJ2-3; D ambiguous. Deletions cut 3 bases from V and 8 bases from J, with 7 bases between. There are 11 residues in the CDR3. The germline CDR1 and CDR2 sequences are SGHRS and YFSETQ.

The chain is built from TRBV6-2 or TRBV6-3 and TRBJ2-1, with D unresolved. The CDR3 consists of 14 residues. Trimming removed 5 bases at V and 5 bases at J, with 13 bases between. Germline V CDR1 and CDR2: MNHEY, SVGEGT. The CDR3 DNA follows: TGTGCCAGCAGTCTGCAATTTGCAGACAATGAGCAGTTCTTC. Encoded protein: CASSLQFADNEQFF.

This sequence joins TRBV6-5 and TRBJ2-5, with 9 bases lining up with TRBD2. CDR1 MNHEY and CDR2 SVGAGI come from the germline V gene. The CDR3 loop spans 13 amino acids. V was pared by 8 bases and J by 5 bases, with 6 bases of the junction left unmatched. CDR3 nucleotide sequence: TGTGCCAGCCTGGGGGCGGGAGGGGAGACCCAGTACTTC. Amino acid sequence: CASLGAGGETQYF.

The genes are TRBV12-3 or TRBV12-4 and TRBJ1-2; perhaps TRBD1 as D (5 bases). The ends were cut back, 9 bases at V and 0 bases at J, with 17 bases in the middle. CDR3 size: 15 residues. In DNA form, the CDR3 reads TGTGCCAGTCGAACGTCCGGGGCTACTAACTATGGCTACACCTTC. This sequence encodes CASRTSGATNYGYTF.

The J gene is TRBJ1-5, the V gene TRBV6-2 or TRBV6-3; D gene unclear. Per germline, CDR1 MNHEY and CDR2 SVGEGT. The CDR3 sequence is 15 residues long. V was pared by 7 bases and J by 2 bases, with 15 bases between. In DNA form, the CDR3 reads TGTGCCAGCACCTACAAGGGCTTTGGCAATCAGCCCCAGCATTTT. Its translation is CASTYKGFGNQPQHF.

The rearrangement uses TRBV4-3 and TRBJ1-2, with 7 nucleotides matching TRBD1. Germline values: CDR1 LGHNA, CDR2 YSLEER. Germline trimming cut 0 bases from V and 5 bases from J; bases unmatched to any gene: 3. The CDR3 is made up of 14 amino acids. The CDR3, as DNA: TGCGCCAGCAGCCAAGAATCCAGGGGGTATGGCTACACCTTC. Its translation is CASSQESRGYGYTF.

The chain employs TRBV29-1 and TRBJ2-3, with 9 bases identical to TRBD1. Per germline, CDR1 SQVTM and CDR2 ANQGSEA. The CDR3 has 14 residues. After removal of 7 bases from V and 1 base from J, the junction contained 6 bases not matched to a gene. DNA of the CDR3: TGCAGCGCCGAGACAGGGGGACGCACAGATACGCAGTATTTT. Translated: CSAETGGRTDTQYF.

The chain links TRBV9 to TRBJ2-2; D perhaps matches TRBD1 (6 bases). Trimming shortened V by 2 bases and J by 4 bases, and 15 bases separated the two germline ends. CDR1 and CDR2 from the germline V gene are SGDLS and YYNGEE. The CDR3 covers 16 residues. The CDR3 is CASSVGPRTVTGELFF. The CDR3 DNA reads as TGTGCCAGCAGCGTCGGGCCCAGGACAGTCACCGGGGAGCTGTTTTTT.